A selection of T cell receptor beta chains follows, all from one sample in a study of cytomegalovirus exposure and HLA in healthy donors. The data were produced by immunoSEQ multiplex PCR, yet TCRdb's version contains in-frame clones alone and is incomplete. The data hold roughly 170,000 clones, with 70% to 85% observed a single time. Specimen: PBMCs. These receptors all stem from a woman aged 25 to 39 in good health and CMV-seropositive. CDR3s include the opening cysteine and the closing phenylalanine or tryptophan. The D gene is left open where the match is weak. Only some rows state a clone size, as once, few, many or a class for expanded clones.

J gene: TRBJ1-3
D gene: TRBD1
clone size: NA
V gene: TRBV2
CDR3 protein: CAKRGDRGHLDYTIYF
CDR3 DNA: TGTGCCAAAAGAGGGGACAGGGGGCATTTGGACTACACCATATATTTT

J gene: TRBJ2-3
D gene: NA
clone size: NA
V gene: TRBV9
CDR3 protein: CASSVGYVGGALRDTQYF
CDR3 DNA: TGTGCCAGCAGCGTAGGATATGTCGGCGGGGCCCTCAGAGATACGCAGTATTTT

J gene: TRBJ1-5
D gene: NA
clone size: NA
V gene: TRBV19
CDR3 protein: CASSKAGKGPQHF
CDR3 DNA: TGTGCCAGTAGTAAAGCAGGGAAAGGTCCCCAGCATTTT

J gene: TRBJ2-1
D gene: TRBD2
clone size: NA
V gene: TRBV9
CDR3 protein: CASTRLAGDLSSYNEQFF
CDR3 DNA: TGTGCCAGCACCAGACTAGCGGGAGATCTCAGCTCCTACAATGAGCAGTTCTTC

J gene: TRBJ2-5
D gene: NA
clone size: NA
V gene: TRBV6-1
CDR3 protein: CASRERAFGETQYF
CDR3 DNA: TGTGCCAGCCGGGAGCGGGCATTTGGGGAGACCCAGTACTTC

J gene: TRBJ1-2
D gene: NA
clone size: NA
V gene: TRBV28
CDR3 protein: CASLVAENYGYTF
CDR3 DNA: TGTGCCAGCCTAGTGGCAGAGAACTATGGCTACACCTTC

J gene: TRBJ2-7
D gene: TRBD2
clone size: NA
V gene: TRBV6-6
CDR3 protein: CASSWLAGGGYEQYF
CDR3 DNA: TGTGCCAGCAGTTGGCTAGCGGGAGGGGGCTACGAGCAGTACTTC

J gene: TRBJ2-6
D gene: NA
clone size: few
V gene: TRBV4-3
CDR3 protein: CASSQDTGRHSGANVLTF
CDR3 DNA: TGCGCCAGCAGCCAAGATACAGGACGGCACTCTGGGGCCAACGTCCTGACTTTC

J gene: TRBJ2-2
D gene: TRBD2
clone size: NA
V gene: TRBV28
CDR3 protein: CASTPRGRSGRADGELFF
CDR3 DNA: TGTGCCAGCACCCCTCGAGGTCGTAGCGGGAGGGCCGACGGGGAGCTGTTTTTT

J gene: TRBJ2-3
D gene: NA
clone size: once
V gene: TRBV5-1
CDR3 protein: CASSLLGGGASTDTQYF
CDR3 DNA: TGCGCCAGCAGCCTGCTAGGAGGGGGGGCAAGCACAGATACGCAGTATTTT

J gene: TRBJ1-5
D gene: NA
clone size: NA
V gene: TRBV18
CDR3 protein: CASSPWDTAQPQHF
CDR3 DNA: TGTGCCAGCTCACCTTGGGACACGGCTCAGCCCCAGCATTTT

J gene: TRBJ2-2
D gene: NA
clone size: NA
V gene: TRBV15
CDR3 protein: CATSRERQPNTGELFF
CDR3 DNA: TGTGCCACCAGCAGAGAGCGGCAGCCGAACACCGGGGAGCTGTTTTTT

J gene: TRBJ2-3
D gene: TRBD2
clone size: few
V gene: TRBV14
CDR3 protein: CASSLAGSTDTQYF
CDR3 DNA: TGTGCCAGCAGTCTAGCGGGAAGCACAGATACGCAGTATTTT

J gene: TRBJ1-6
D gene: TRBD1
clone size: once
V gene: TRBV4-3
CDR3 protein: CASSQETGGLSPLHF
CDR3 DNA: TGCGCCAGCAGCCAAGAGACAGGGGGCCTGTCACCCCTCCACTTT

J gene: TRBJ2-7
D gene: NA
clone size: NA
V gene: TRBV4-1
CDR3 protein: CASSQDLASDTYEQYF
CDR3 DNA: TGCGCCAGCAGCCAAGACTTGGCTAGTGATACCTACGAGCAGTACTTC

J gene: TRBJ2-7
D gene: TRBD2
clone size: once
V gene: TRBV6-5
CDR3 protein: CASSYSEGTSGSTYF
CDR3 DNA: TGTGCCAGCAGTTACTCGGAGGGGACTAGCGGGAGCACCTACTTC

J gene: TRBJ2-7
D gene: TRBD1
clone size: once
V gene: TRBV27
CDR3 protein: CASSPSQGPRNYEQYF
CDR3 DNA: TGTGCCAGCAGTCCATCACAGGGGCCAAGAAACTACGAGCAGTACTTC

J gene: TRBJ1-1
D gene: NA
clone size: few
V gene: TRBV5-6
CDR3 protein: CASSNPRAVWTEAFF
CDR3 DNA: TGTGCCAGCAGCAACCCGAGGGCGGTGTGGACTGAAGCTTTCTTT